The rows below give T cell receptor beta chains drawn from one sample of a study of shared T cell receptors in the human thymus. Produced via immunoSEQ multiplex PCR; TCRdb's table is partial and in-frame only. The sample has hundreds of thousands of clones, approximately 88% seen once; the top ten hold about 0.01%. Another study also made use of these data, one on human thymus T cells.

Specimen: thymocytes. The receptors were gathered from a boy less than two years old with a congenital heart defect. The CDR3 runs from the conserved cysteine through the conserved F or W. A D gene is named only where the DNA matches it firmly. The listing skips clone size in some rows; elsewhere it reads once, few, many or a size class.

>NA|TRBJ2-7|NA|TRBV27
TGTGCCAGCAGTTCCGATTTCCGGGACACCTCCTACGAGCAGTACTTC
CASSSDFRDTSYEQYF
>NA|TRBJ1-5|NA|TRBV19
TGTGCCAGTAGTGCCTATAGCAATCAGCCCCAGCATTTT
CASSAYSNQPQHF
>few|TRBJ1-1|NA|TRBV10-1
TGCGCCAGCAGTGACGAGTCGTCTGAAGCTTTCTTT
CASSDESSEAFF
>NA|TRBJ2-3|TRBD2|TRBV27
TGTGCCAGCAGTCCGATGGCTAGCGGGAGGATCACAGATACGCAGTATTTT
CASSPMASGRITDTQYF
>NA|TRBJ2-1|TRBD2|TRBV30
TGTGCCTGGAGTGCCCAGGTAGAGCGGGACCAGTTCTTC
CAWSAQVERDQFF
>NA|TRBJ2-5|NA|TRBV6-5
TGTGCCAGCAGTTACTCGAGCGGCGAATCCCAAGAGACCCAGTACTTC
CASSYSSGESQETQYF
>NA|TRBJ2-1|NA|TRBV7-6
TGTGCCAGCAGCTTAGTCCCGCCCTACTCCTACAATGAGCAGTTCTTC
CASSLVPPYSYNEQFF
>once|TRBJ2-1|NA|TRBV19
TGTGCCAGCGATATAGGGGGGGCCCCCTACAATGAGCAGTTCTTC
CASDIGGAPYNEQFF
>NA|TRBJ1-2|TRBD1|TRBV5-4
TGTGCCAGCAGCGAGACAGGGTTCCCATCTTTCGGCTACACCTTC
CASSETGFPSFGYTF
>NA|TRBJ2-7|TRBD1|TRBV13
TGTGCCAGCAGCGCTCGGACGACAGGGGGCAACGAGCAGTACTTC
CASSARTTGGNEQYF
>NA|TRBJ2-7|TRBD2|TRBV4-3
TGCGCCAGCAGCCAAGACCTCGGGGGGGGCGACTCCTACGAGCAGTACTTC
CASSQDLGGGDSYEQYF
>NA|TRBJ2-7|TRBD1|TRBV25-1
TGTGCCAGCAGTGAAATCACAATTCCGGGACAGGGGGTTCGCGAGCAGTACTTC
CASSEITIPGQGVREQYF
>NA|TRBJ2-7|NA|TRBV28
TGTGCCAGCAGTTTCCCCCAAACAGGTCACTACGAGCAGTACTTC
CASSFPQTGHYEQYF
>NA|TRBJ1-2|NA|TRBV5-6
TGTGCCAGCAGCTTGGAGACAGCTCAGAGGTATGGCTACACCTTC
CASSLETAQRYGYTF
>NA|TRBJ1-3|NA|TRBV7-3
TGTGCCAGCACCCTGACGGGTTCTGGAAACACCATATATTTT
CASTLTGSGNTIYF
>NA|TRBJ1-5|NA|TRBV19
TGTGCCAGTAGTATACTCCAGGGGTTCTGGCACAATCAGCCCCAGCATTTT
CASSILQGFWHNQPQHF
>NA|TRBJ2-5|TRBD2|TRBV7-2
TGTGCCAGCAGCATGCGGGACAGCTCAGCGGGAGGGGGGCGAGAGACCCAGTACTTC
CASSMRDSSAGGGRETQYF
>NA|TRBJ2-5|TRBD2|TRBV5-6
TGTGCCAGCAGCTTGGCCTGGACTAGCGGGGAGACCCAGTACTTC
CASSLAWTSGETQYF
>NA|TRBJ1-2|NA|TRBV6-5
TGTGCCAGCAGTTCAGCCGGGACATCCTTTAACTATGGCTACACCTTC
CASSSAGTSFNYGYTF
>NA|TRBJ2-7|NA|TRBV5-8
TGTGCCAGCAGCCACTACGGGAGCACTACCTACGAGCAGTACTTC
CASSHYGSTTYEQYF
>NA|TRBJ2-7|TRBD1|TRBV18
TGTGCCAGCTCACCCGGGACAGCTGCCTACGAGCAGTACTTC
CASSPGTAAYEQYF
>NA|TRBJ2-5|NA|TRBV18
TGTGCCAGCTCACCAGGTCGCCGGGAGGAGACCCAGTACTTC
CASSPGRREETQYF
>NA|TRBJ2-6|NA|TRBV12-5
TGTGCTAGTGGTTTACTGACAGGACCCTACACTGGGGCCAACGTCCTGACTTTC
CASGLLTGPYTGANVLTF
>NA|TRBJ1-4|NA|TRBV5-8
TGTGCCGGGGGGGACGCGGAGGATGAAAAACTGTTTTTT
CAGGDAEDEKLFF
>NA|TRBJ2-5|TRBD2|TRBV27
TGTGCCAGCCTTCAGGCTAGCGGGAGGTCTCAAGAGACCCAGTACTTC
CASLQASGRSQETQYF
>NA|TRBJ2-7|NA|TRBV25-1
TGTGCCAGCAGTGTCCAAGGGGGGGGCGACGAGCAGTACTTC
CASSVQGGGDEQYF
>few|TRBJ2-6|TRBD1|TRBV28
TGTGCCAGCAGTCCTTCGGGACAGGGGGTTTCTGGGGCCAACGTCCTGACTTTC
CASSPSGQGVSGANVLTF
>NA|TRBJ2-1|TRBD2|TRBV12-5
TGTGCTAGTGGTTTGTCAGAGGGAGGGACCTACAATGAGCAGTTCTTC
CASGLSEGGTYNEQFF
>once|TRBJ2-2|NA|TRBV28
TGTGCCAGCAGTCGGCACAATAGCGTCGTTGACACCGGGGAGCTGTTTTTT
CASSRHNSVVDTGELFF
>few|TRBJ2-5|TRBD2|TRBV30
TGTGCCTGGAGCTTGAGGACTAGCGGGAGACTACAAGAGACCCAGTACTTC
CAWSLRTSGRLQETQYF
>NA|TRBJ1-2|NA|TRBV27
TGTGCCAGCAGTACCCTGGACACTAACTATGGCTACACCTTC
CASSTLDTNYGYTF
>NA|TRBJ2-7|NA|TRBV7-2
TGTGCCAGCAGCTCTCGTAGATTAAAAAGCTCCTACGAGCAGTACTTC
CASSSRRLKSSYEQYF
>once|TRBJ2-7|NA|TRBV4-3
TGCGCCAGCAGCCAAGGGTACGGGGGAGTAGGAGAGCAGTACTTC
CASSQGYGGVGEQYF
>NA|TRBJ1-1|TRBD1|TRBV6-5
TGTGCCAGCAGTTACTCCCGGGACAGGGCAGCTTTCTTT
CASSYSRDRAAFF
>NA|TRBJ1-5|NA|TRBV15
TGTGCCACCAGCAGAGGCTCGTTAGTTAGTGTCAATCAGCCCCAGCATTTT
CATSRGSLVSVNQPQHF
>NA|TRBJ2-5|NA|TRBV2
TGTGCCAGCACCCGGAAGGTCGGAGATAGAGGTTTTATGGAGACCCAGTACTTC
CASTRKVGDRGFMETQYF
>NA|TRBJ2-1|TRBD2|TRBV5-1
TGCGCCAGCAGTCGACTAGCGGGTTTTCTGTTCTTC
CASSRLAGFLFF
>NA|TRBJ2-2|NA|TRBV4-2
TGTGCCAGCAGCCAAGATTTTGGACCAGGGGTCACCGGGGAGCTGTTTTTT
CASSQDFGPGVTGELFF
>NA|TRBJ2-7|TRBD2|TRBV18
TGTGCCAGCTCAGCCACGGGTGGATCTGGACTAGGACTAGCGGGAGTTTACTACGAGCAGTACTTC
CASSATGGSGLGLAGVYYEQYF
>NA|TRBJ1-1|TRBD1|TRBV7-6
TGTGCCAGCAGCTTATCCGTGACGACAGGGCCTGAAGCTTTCTTT
CASSLSVTTGPEAFF
>NA|TRBJ2-5|NA|TRBV5-1
TGCGCCAGCAGCTTGGTCCCCAACTTAGGGGCCATAAAAGAGACCCAGTACTTC
CASSLVPNLGAIKETQYF
>NA|TRBJ2-7|NA|TRBV5-6
TGTGCCAGCAGCACCCGGGGTGGGTACGAGCAGTACTTC
CASSTRGGYEQYF
>NA|TRBJ2-7|NA|TRBV7-2
TGTGCCAGCAGCCCTAACAACTACGGGGGATGGTCCTCCTACGAGCAGTACTTC
CASSPNNYGGWSSYEQYF
>NA|TRBJ1-2|TRBD1|TRBV13
TGTGCCAGCAGCTTAACACGGGACAGGGTCTATGGCTACACCTTC
CASSLTRDRVYGYTF
>NA|TRBJ2-5|NA|TRBV15
TGTGCCACCACCGCCCCGGGTCCTTCGGAGACCCAGTACTTC
CATTAPGPSETQYF
>NA|TRBJ2-7|TRBD1|TRBV30
TGTGCCTGGAAAAGGGGGCTAGGGACAGGCAACTACGAGCAGTACTTC
CAWKRGLGTGNYEQYF
>few|TRBJ1-2|NA|TRBV10-3
TGTGCCATCAGTGAGTATGGGGCCACCTATGGCTACACCTTC
CAISEYGATYGYTF
>once|TRBJ2-4|NA|TRBV15
TGTGCCACCAGCAGAGTTTGGACACCGGTAGCCAAAAACATTCAGTACTTC
CATSRVWTPVAKNIQYF
>NA|TRBJ1-3|TRBD1|TRBV25-1
TGTGCCAGCAGTGACCCCAGACAGGGCTCTGGAAACACCATATATTTT
CASSDPRQGSGNTIYF
>NA|TRBJ2-7|TRBD1|TRBV18
TGTGCCAGCTCAACCAGACAGGGAAGCACCTACGAGCAGTACTTC
CASSTRQGSTYEQYF
>NA|TRBJ2-1|TRBD1|TRBV28
TGTGCCAGCAGTTTATGCTGGGGCAGGGGGTGCAATGAGCAGTTCTTC
CASSLCWGRGCNEQFF
>NA|TRBJ2-3|TRBD1|TRBV30
TGTGCCTTTGACAGGGGGGACCTAGCAAGGACAGATACGCAGTATTTT
CAFDRGDLARTDTQYF
>NA|TRBJ2-7|TRBD2|TRBV18
TGTGCCAGCTCGTCTAGCGGGAGAAGAGGGGAGCAGTACTTC
CASSSSGRRGEQYF
>few|TRBJ2-1|NA|TRBV5-4
TGTGCCAGCAGCTCCCCCGTGTACAATGAGCAGTTCTTC
CASSSPVYNEQFF
>NA|TRBJ2-1|TRBD1|TRBV9
TGTGCCAGCAGCGCTCAGGGACAGAGCTCCTACAATGAGCAGTTCTTC
CASSAQGQSSYNEQFF
>NA|TRBJ2-5|TRBD2|TRBV19
TGTGCCAGTAGTTCCCTGGGGCGGGGGTTGGAGCGGGTGGAGACCCAGTACTTC
CASSSLGRGLERVETQYF
>NA|TRBJ2-7|NA|TRBV15
TGTGCCACCAGCCTCCCGGCTAGCCCCTACGAGCAGTACTTC
CATSLPASPYEQYF